This T cell receptor (beta chain) was recovered during a study of regulatory T cells in long-lasting Graves disease. iRepertoire HTBI primers and Arm-PCR of CDR3 regions built TCR beta libraries. In TCRdb, the multiplex PCR reads were re-called with MiXCR into one record per CDR3 protein. The table records under 500,000 distinct CDR3 sequences, roughly 15% of them present only once. Note on this clonotype: A read error may be the cause here, since a much bigger clone is one base away. Because the CDR3 is missing its conserved closing phenylalanine or tryptophan, this is likely a read error.

Time point reported: newly diagnosed GD, antithyroid drugs for less than 3 months. Generation of the TCR library employed RNA extracted from PBMCs. This CDR3 contains 15 residues. V was clipped by 4 bases and J by 4 bases, with 15 bases between them. Germline CDR1 SGHDT, CDR2 YYEEEE. This same sample was also taken into another study, of T cells in Graves' hyperthyroidism and ophthalmopathy.

The V and J genes are TRBV5-6 and TRBJ2-1; D is perhaps TRBD1 (6 bases). The starting material was peripheral blood mononuclear cells (PBMCs), obtained at new diagnosis, from a patient treated with antithyroid drugs. The TCR was taken from a woman under 40 with Graves disease. The CDR3 DNA reads TGTGCCAGCAGCCCCGGGACAAATCCATACAATGAGCAGTTCTCC. It codes for CASSPGTNPYNEQFS.